The TCR beta chain described here comes from a study of identical twins. Study-wide results and limits: Excess twin sharing in beta out-of-frame sequences was weaker.

TCRdb reanalysed the 5' RACE reads using MiXCR and keeps one entry per CDR3 protein. The repertoire holds roughly 290,000 distinct CDR3 sequences, with more than 6.5% as singletons. Donors uniformly comprised healthy Caucasians. J lost 7 bases, V lost 2 bases, and 11 bases had no gene match. The CDR3 is made up of 16 amino acids. Germline CDR1 and CDR2: DFQATT and SNEGSKA (reference sequence). In its sample, this clonotype was seen a few times. The antigen is undetermined. A further study also used this sample, focusing on yellow fever vaccine responses in identical twins.

The sequence derives from a woman in her late teens or twenties in good health. The sample was memory (CD45RO+) T cells sorted from blood. The rearrangement links TRBV20-1 to TRBJ2-1; 10 nucleotides match TRBD1. CDR3 region: CSARPIPGTGVNEQFF. The DNA for the CDR3 is TGCAGTGCTAGACCAATTCCCGGGACAGGGGTTAATGAGCAGTTCTTC.